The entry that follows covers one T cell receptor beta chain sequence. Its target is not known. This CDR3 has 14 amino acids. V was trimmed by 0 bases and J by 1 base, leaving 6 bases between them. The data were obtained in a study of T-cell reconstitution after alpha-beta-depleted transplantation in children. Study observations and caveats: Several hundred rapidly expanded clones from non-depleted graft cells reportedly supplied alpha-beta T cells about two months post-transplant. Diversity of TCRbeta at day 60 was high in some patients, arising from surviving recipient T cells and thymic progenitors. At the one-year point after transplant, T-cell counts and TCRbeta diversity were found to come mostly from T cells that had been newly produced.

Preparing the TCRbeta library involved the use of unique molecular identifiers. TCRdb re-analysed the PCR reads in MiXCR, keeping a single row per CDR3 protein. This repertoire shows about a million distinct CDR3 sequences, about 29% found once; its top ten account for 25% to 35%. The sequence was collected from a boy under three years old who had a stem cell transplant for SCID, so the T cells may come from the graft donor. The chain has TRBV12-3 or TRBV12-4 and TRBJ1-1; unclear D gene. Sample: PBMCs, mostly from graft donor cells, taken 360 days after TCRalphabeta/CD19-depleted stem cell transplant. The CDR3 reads CASSLAYRNTEAFF. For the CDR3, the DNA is TGTGCCAGCAGTTTAGCGTATAGGAACACTGAAGCTTTCTTT.